This is a list of T cell receptor beta chains from one sample in a study of Ad26.COV2.S vaccination and SARS-CoV-2 variants. Only in-frame clones appear in the TCRdb table, and some are missing; sequencing was by immunoSEQ multiplex PCR. The repertoire has roughly 680,000 clones, around 89% of them found once; the top ten carry approximately 1.5%. The specimen was peripheral blood, collected in a trial of Ad26.COV2.S vaccine versus placebo. The origin of the receptors is a person between 18 and 60 years old who received the Ad26.COV2.S COVID-19 vaccine or a placebo. CDR3s include the opening cysteine and the closing phenylalanine or tryptophan. D genes are given only for firm matches. Clone size is given for some rows only: seen once, a few or many times, or a class if the clone is expanded.

J gene | clone size | D gene | V gene | CDR3 DNA | CDR3 protein
TRBJ2-1 | once | TRBD2 | TRBV18 | TGTGCCAGCTCACCGCCGGGACTAGCGGGAGTCAATGAGCAGTTCTTC | CASSPPGLAGVNEQFF
TRBJ1-5 | few | . | TRBV12-3/TRBV12-4 | TGTGCCAGCAGTTATCGGACGGATCAGCCCCAGCATTTT | CASSYRTDQPQHF
TRBJ1-1 | . | . | TRBV10-3 | TGTGCCATCAGGCCAGGGTGGGGGGACACTGAAGCTTTCTTT | CAIRPGWGDTEAFF
TRBJ2-5 | . | TRBD1 | TRBV3-1/TRBV3-2 | TGTGCCAGCAGCCAACGGACAGGCCAAGAGACCCAGTACTTC | CASSQRTGQETQYF
TRBJ1-1 | . | . | TRBV12-5 | TGTGCTAGTGGTTTGGTAAACAGTGAAGCTTTCTTT | CASGLVNSEAFF
TRBJ1-5 | . | . | TRBV7-2 | TGTGCCAGCAGCTTATGGAGGGAGGGTCAGCCCCAGCATTTT | CASSLWREGQPQHF
TRBJ2-2 | . | . | TRBV19 | TGTGCCAGTAGTATTATAGCAGGGGCCCACACCGGGGAGCTGTTTTTT | CASSIIAGAHTGELFF
TRBJ2-3 | . | . | TRBV6-2/TRBV6-3 | TGTGCCAGCAGTTTCTTTAAACCAGGAGATACGCAGTATTTT | CASSFFKPGDTQYF
TRBJ1-6 | few | TRBD1 | TRBV7-8 | TGTGCCAGCAGCTTAATCGGGGGGACAGGGGACTCACCCCTCCACTTT | CASSLIGGTGDSPLHF
TRBJ1-3 | . | TRBD1 | TRBV13 | TGTGCCAGCAGCTTAGTGTCAGGGGGCGTTGACACCATATATTTT | CASSLVSGGVDTIYF
TRBJ2-3 | . | TRBD1 | TRBV3-1/TRBV3-2 | TGTGCCAGCAGCCAAGAACAGGGGACAGATACGCAGTATTTT | CASSQEQGTDTQYF
TRBJ2-1 | . | . | TRBV3-1/TRBV3-2 | TGTGCCAGCCGAGGGGACTCGGTATACAATGAGCAGTTCTTC | CASRGDSVYNEQFF